Below are 21 T cell receptor beta chains sequenced from a single sample in a study of blood T cells in healthy people across ages. Combining a sample-barcoded 5' primer with a J-beta primer mix, a second PCR ran for roughly 7 to 11 cycles. TCRdb recomputed calls from the 5' RACE reads with MiXCR, one row per CDR3 protein. Of roughly 680,000 distinct CDR3 sequences listed, around 50% are singletons. The sequencing input was blood. The receptors come from a woman of 80 years or more in good health.

The V and J genes are TRBV2 and TRBJ2-7; 8 nucleotides line up with TRBD2. Per the germline V gene, CDR1 is SNHLY and CDR2 is FYNNEI. V gave up 6 bases and J gave up 3 bases; unmatched junction bases: 7. CDR3 length: 14 residues. CDR3 amino acids: CASSGRGTVYEQYF. In DNA, the CDR3 is TGTGCCAGCAGCGGGAGGGGGACCGTCTACGAGCAGTACTTC.

This clonotype was seen repeatedly, ten times or more. The chain joins TRBV20-1 to TRBJ2-7, with D possibly TRBD1 on 6 matching bases. The CDR3 sequence is 13 residues long. V lost 3 bases to trimming and J lost 3 bases, with 12 bases between them. Germline values: CDR1 DFQATT, CDR2 SNEGSKA (reference sequence). Here the CDR3 reads CSASQGPYYEQYF. The CDR3 DNA follows: TGCAGTGCTAGCCAGGGGCCCTACTACGAGCAGTACTTC.

V is TRBV7-8 and J is TRBJ2-7; the match to TRBD2 covers 9 bases. The J call is uncertain, as TRBJ2-5 better fits the DNA end. The V gene's germline CDR1 is SGHVS and CDR2 FQNEAQ. The CDR3 is made up of 14 amino acids. The CDR3 DNA follows: TGTGCCAGCAGCAGACTAGCGGAGACAGAGACCCAGTACTTC. Its protein is CASSRLAETETQYF.

V usage is TRBV24-1 and J usage is TRBJ2-5; 8 bases are a match to TRBD1. V was clipped by 9 bases and J by 4 bases; unmatched bases: 15. The CDR3 covers 16 residues. Germline V gene data show CDR1 as KGHDR and CDR2 as SFDVKD. CDR3 loop: CATGNQGQGMRETQYF. In DNA, the CDR3 is TGTGCCACCGGAAACCAAGGACAGGGAATGAGAGAGACCCAGTACTTC.

V is TRBV29-1 and J is TRBJ2-2, with D hard to call. This CDR3 is built from 11 residues. V gave up 7 bases and J gave up 7 bases, with 10 bases separating them. The germline CDR1 and CDR2 sequences are SQVTM and ANQGSEA. The CDR3 DNA reads TGCAGCGCCTACGAAAACGGGGAGCTGTTTTTT. This sequence encodes CSAYENGELFF.

This clonotype has a handful of counts. The chain links TRBV29-1 to TRBJ2-7; no clear D gene. Germline CDR1 SQVTM, CDR2 ANQGSEA. CDR3 length equals 12 residues. V was shortened by 4 bases and J by 0 bases, with 7 bases between the two germline ends. The CDR3: CSVGASSYEQYF. In nucleotides, the CDR3 is TGCAGCGTTGGTGCCAGCTCCTACGAGCAGTACTTC.

This clonotype was seen a handful of times. A single base separates this from a much larger clone, so it may be a read error. The gene calls are TRBV7-9 and TRBJ2-5, with 9 bases identical to TRBD2. V gave up 1 base and J gave up 11 bases; unmatched junction bases: 14. Germline V lookup: CDR1 SEHNR, CDR2 FQNEAQ (reference sequence). The CDR3 has 16 residues. CDR3 bases: TGTGCCAGCAGCTTAGTAGTTGCGGGAGGGTCAAATGAGCAGTACTTC. Protein: CASSLVVAGGSNEQYF.

This clonotype occurred a few times. The V gene is TRBV2, the J gene TRBJ2-2; D is unresolved. Germline V CDR1 and CDR2: SNHLY, FYNNEI. The V end lost 7 bases, the J end lost 1 base, and 4 bases lay between the germline ends. This CDR3 contains 12 residues. CDR3 in amino acids: CASNRNTGELFF. The CDR3 region has the DNA TGTGCCAGCAATAGGAACACCGGGGAGCTGTTTTTT. Complete variable domain (other parts from reference TRBV2 and TRBJ2-2): EPEVTQTPSHQVTQMGQEVILRCVPISNHLYFYWYRQILGQKVEFLVSFYNNEISEKSEIFDDQFSVERPDGSNFTLKIRSTKLEDSAMYFCASNRNTGELFFGEGSRLTVL.

The sample holds many counts of this clonotype. The CDR3 DNA follows: TGTGCCAGCAGTGAATATAGAGCCCAAGAGACCCAGTACTTC. Translation: CASSEYRAQETQYF. This chain joins TRBV25-1 and TRBJ2-5; D is ambiguous. V shed 0 bases and J shed 1 base, with 6 bases lying between them. Germline lookup yields CDR1 MGHDK and CDR2 SYGVNS. The CDR3 has 14 amino acids.

In its sample, this clonotype was seen many times. The chain is built from TRBV12-3 or TRBV12-4 and TRBJ2-1; 8 nucleotides line up with TRBD2. V shed 3 bases and J 5 bases; nucleotides not matched to a gene: 6. The CDR3 runs 15 residues. CDR3 amino acids: CASSFSLAGDNEQFF. CDR3 coding DNA: TGTGCCAGCAGTTTCTCGCTAGCGGGTGACAATGAGCAGTTCTTC.

The J gene is TRBJ2-2, the V gene TRBV5-1; possibly TRBD1 for D (6 bases). The V end was cut by 3 bases, the J end by 1 base, with 16 bases between. Per germline, CDR1 SGHRS and CDR2 YFSETQ. The CDR3 has 17 residues. The CDR3 bases are TGCGCCAGCAGCTCCCTCCCAGGGGCCGGGAACACCGGGGAGCTGTTTTTT. Its protein is CASSSLPGAGNTGELFF.

This clonotype was detected many times. The rearrangement uses TRBV2 and TRBJ2-1; 7 bases align to TRBD2. This CDR3 has 15 amino acids. V trimming: 6 bases; J trimming: 0 bases; junction bases outside the gene matches: 5. Per germline, CDR1 SNHLY and CDR2 FYNNEI. The CDR3 region has the DNA TGTGCCAGCAGCCGTACGGGGGGCTCCTACAATGAGCAGTTCTTC. Its translation: CASSRTGGSYNEQFF. Together with reference TRBV2 and TRBJ2-1, the CDR3 gives the full variable domain: EPEVTQTPSHQVTQMGQEVILRCVPISNHLYFYWYRQILGQKVEFLVSFYNNEISEKSEIFDDQFSVERPDGSNFTLKIRSTKLEDSAMYFCASSRTGGSYNEQFFGPGTRLTVL.

The chain is built from TRBV6-1 and TRBJ1-1, with 7 bases matching TRBD1. With V trimmed by 3 bases and J by 4 bases, 5 bases remained unmatched. CDR3 size: 14 residues. The germline V gene encodes CDR1 MNHNS and CDR2 SASEGT. CDR3 region: CASSDANRGTEAFF. CDR3 nucleotides: TGTGCCAGCAGTGACGCAAACAGGGGCACTGAAGCTTTCTTT.

A single count supports this clonotype. The chain couples TRBV12-3 or TRBV12-4 to TRBJ2-5; 11 nucleotides match TRBD1. The ends lost 5 bases at V and 11 bases at J; junction bases unmatched: 10. CDR3 length: 14 amino acids. The CDR3 DNA follows: TGTGCCAGCAGTGAACCCGGGACAGGGGGTGAGCAGTACTTC. Its translation is CASSEPGTGGEQYF.

On this clonotype itself: A much larger clone lies one base from this, so it may be a read error. This chain links TRBV7-2 with TRBJ2-1; TRBD2 aligns across 9 bases. Germline values: CDR1 SGHTA, CDR2 FQGNSA. This CDR3 has 19 amino acids. This CDR3 is CASSLAGVSGGLSYNGQFF. The CDR3 region has the DNA TGTGCCAGCAGCTTAGCTGGAGTTAGCGGGGGCCTTTCCTACAATGGGCAGTTCTTC.

This clonotype was observed a handful of times. The rearrangement uses TRBV20-1 and TRBJ2-1; maybe TRBD2 (6 bases). Trimming took off 3 bases at V and 7 bases at J, with 10 bases between the two ends. Per germline, CDR1 DFQATT and CDR2 SNEGSKA (reference sequence). The CDR3 has 12 residues. Here the CDR3 DNA reads TGCAGTGCTAGCGGAGGGTTTAATGAGCAGTTCTTC. Protein: CSASGGFNEQFF.

The CDR3 here is CSVRGDRVEEKLFF. CDR3 bases: TGCAGCGTTCGAGGGGACAGGGTGGAAGAAAAACTGTTTTTT. The chain joins TRBV29-1 to TRBJ1-4; 9 nucleotides line up with TRBD1. CDR3 length: 14 amino acids. J was trimmed by 8 bases and V by 5 bases; bases with no gene match: 9. Germline assignment: CDR1 SQVTM and CDR2 ANQGSEA.

This clonotype was observed a handful of times. The chain carries TRBV12-3 or TRBV12-4 and TRBJ1-2; 8 positions match TRBD1. CDR3 length: 14 residues. J was trimmed by 6 bases and V by 2 bases; bases with no gene match: 5. CDR3 bases: TGTGCCAGCAGTTTACGGACAGGGTTTAATGGCTACACCTTC. It specifies CASSLRTGFNGYTF.

Ten or more counts support this clonotype. The rearrangement joins TRBV29-1 to TRBJ2-3; D is undetermined. Germline V CDR1 and CDR2: SQVTM, ANQGSEA. The CDR3 is 12 amino acids. Between the trimmed V and J ends, which lost 3 bases and 2 bases, there was a span of 6 bases. For the CDR3, the DNA is TGCAGCGTTGATCCAGCCACAGATACGCAGTATTTT. Translating it yields CSVDPATDTQYF.

This clonotype was counted only a few times. The CDR3 DNA is TGTGCCAGCAAGTCACTAGCGGGAGGGCCCTCGCGGGAGCAGTACTTC. It is translated as CASKSLAGGPSREQYF. The chain employs TRBV6-2 or TRBV6-3 and TRBJ2-7, with 13 bases lining up with TRBD2. Trimming at V came to 7 bases and at J to 7 bases, leaving 13 bases not matched to a gene. Looked up from germline, CDR1 is MNHEY and CDR2 is SVGEGT. The length of the CDR3 is 16 residues.

This clonotype was found a few times. This clone may be a read error of a much larger clone one base away. This chain uses TRBV5-1 with TRBJ2-1; TRBD1 might be the D (5 bases). Per germline, CDR1 SGHRS and CDR2 YFSETQ. The CDR3 covers 17 residues. Trimming removed 4 bases from V and 0 bases from J, with 17 bases in between. The CDR3 DNA is TGCGCCAGCAGCCATGGGGCGTTCGGAAGCTCCTACAATGAGCAGTTCTTC. Translation gives CASSHGAFGSSYNEQFF.